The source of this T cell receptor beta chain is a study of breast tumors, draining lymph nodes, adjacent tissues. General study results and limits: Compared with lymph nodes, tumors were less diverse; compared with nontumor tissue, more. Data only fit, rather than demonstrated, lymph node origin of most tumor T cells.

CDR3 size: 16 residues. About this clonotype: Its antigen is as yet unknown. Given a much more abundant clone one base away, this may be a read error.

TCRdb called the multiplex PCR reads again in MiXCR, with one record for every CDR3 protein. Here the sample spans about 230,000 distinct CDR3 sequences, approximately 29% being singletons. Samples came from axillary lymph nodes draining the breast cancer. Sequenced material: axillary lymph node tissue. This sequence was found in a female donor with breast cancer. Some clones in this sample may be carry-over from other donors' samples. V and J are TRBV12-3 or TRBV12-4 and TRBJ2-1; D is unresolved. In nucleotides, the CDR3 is TGTGCCAGCAGTTCAACAGCGTCCCCGGCCTACAATGAGCAGGTCTTC. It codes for CASSSTASPAYNEQVF.